The rows below give T cell receptor beta chains drawn from one sample of a study of T cell changes during pregnancy in multiple sclerosis. Sequencing used immunoSEQ multiplex PCR; TCRdb keeps in-frame clones, though not all of them. The sample comprises about 18,000 clones, 84% of which are singletons, and 15% to 20% rests with the top ten. The sample consisted of CD8+ T cells from peripheral blood mononuclear cells, taken in the third trimester of pregnancy. Receptors were obtained from a female donor in good health, enrolled as a control in a pregnancy study. Each CDR3 is given with its conserved first and last residue. The D gene is left open where the match is weak. Clone size is given for some rows only: seen once, a few or many times, or a class if the clone is expanded.

NA,TRBD2,TRBJ2-1,TRBV2,TGTGCCAGCAGTGAGTGGTCTAGCGGGGGGACCTACAATGAGCAGTTCTTC,CASSEWSSGGTYNEQFF
NA,NA,TRBJ2-7,TRBV27,TGTGCCAGCAGTCTAACGACGGGGGTGGGCGAGCAGTACTTC,CASSLTTGVGEQYF
NA,NA,TRBJ1-1,TRBV6-1,TGTGCCAGCAGTGCATCAACAATGAACACTGAAGCTTTCTTT,CASSASTMNTEAFF
once,TRBD1,TRBJ2-2,TRBV19,TGTGCCAGTAACAATCAGGGGGCAGGCACCGGGGAGCTGTTTTTT,CASNNQGAGTGELFF
NA,TRBD1,TRBJ1-1,TRBV29-1,TGCAGCGTTGAGGGACAGGGGGTGACTGAAGCTTTCTTT,CSVEGQGVTEAFF
NA,NA,TRBJ1-2,TRBV19,TGTGCCAGTAGTATGCGGGGCGGCTACACCTTC,CASSMRGGYTF
NA,NA,TRBJ1-5,TRBV7-8,TGTGCCAGCAGCTTAGATCTTGGGCAGAGTCAGCCCCAGCATTTT,CASSLDLGQSQPQHF
NA,NA,TRBJ2-6,TRBV30,TGTGCCTGGAGTGAAGGGGCCGGGGCCAACGTCCTGACTTTC,CAWSEGAGANVLTF
NA,NA,TRBJ1-2,TRBV7-2,TGTGCCAGCAGCTTTGCGCGGGGGGAAAACTATGGCTACACCTTC,CASSFARGENYGYTF
few,NA,TRBJ2-2,TRBV7-9,TGTGCCAGCAGCTTATTCTTCACCGGGGAGCTGTTTTTT,CASSLFFTGELFF
NA,NA,TRBJ1-1,TRBV27,TGTGCCAGCAGTTTAAATCAGGTAGGGGCCACAGCCACTGAAGCTTTCTTT,CASSLNQVGATATEAFF
NA,NA,TRBJ1-3,TRBV2,TGTGCCAGCAGTGAAACAGGCCTCTCTGGAAACACCATATATTTT,CASSETGLSGNTIYF
medium-sized,NA,TRBJ1-2,TRBV5-1,TGCGCCAGCAGCCCGGCCAGAGCGGAGAACTATGGCTACACCTTC,CASSPARAENYGYTF
NA,NA,TRBJ1-2,TRBV19,TGTGCCAGTAGTATCGGGGGGGGTGGGGGCTATGGCTACACCTTC,CASSIGGGGGYGYTF
NA,TRBD1,TRBJ1-1,TRBV25-1,TGTGCCAGCAGTCACAGGGGGGCCACTGAAGCTTTCTTT,CASSHRGATEAFF
NA,TRBD2,TRBJ2-1,TRBV4-3,TGCGCCAGCAGCCAAGATCGAATAGCGGGGGAGCAGTTCTTC,CASSQDRIAGEQFF
NA,NA,TRBJ2-3,TRBV2,TGTGCCAGCAGTGAATCCCGGGAAGATACGCAGTATTTT,CASSESREDTQYF
NA,TRBD1,TRBJ1-1,TRBV5-1,TGCGCCAGCAGAGACCAGGGGGCCTACACTGAAGCTTTCTTT,CASRDQGAYTEAFF
NA,TRBD2,TRBJ2-3,TRBV9,TGTGCCAGCAGCGTGGGACTAGCGGGGGTAATCACAGATACGCAGTATTTT,CASSVGLAGVITDTQYF
NA,NA,TRBJ2-1,TRBV11-2,TGTGCCAGCAGCTTCGGTGGTGAGCAGTTCTTC,CASSFGGEQFF
NA,NA,TRBJ2-7,TRBV6-5,TGTGCCAGCAGCCGTACAGCTCTATCTTCCTACGAGCAGTACTTC,CASSRTALSSYEQYF
NA,TRBD2,TRBJ2-1,TRBV9,TGTGCCAGCAGCGCAACATCCAAGACTAGCGTCTTCTACAATGAGCAGTTCTTC,CASSATSKTSVFYNEQFF
NA,TRBD1,TRBJ2-7,TRBV7-9,TGTGCCAGCAGCGGGGACAGGGGGCTCTACGAGCAGTACTTC,CASSGDRGLYEQYF
NA,TRBD1,TRBJ1-2,TRBV6-1,TGTGCCAGCAGTGAAGAAGGGGGCGCCCCTAACTATGGCTACACCTTC,CASSEEGGAPNYGYTF
NA,NA,TRBJ1-4,TRBV7-9,TGTGCCAGCAGCTTATTAGACCTAGAACTGTTTTTT,CASSLLDLELFF
once,NA,TRBJ2-7,TRBV6-5,TGTGCCAGCAGTTACCAAGACAGAAGCTCCTACGAGCAGTACTTC,CASSYQDRSSYEQYF